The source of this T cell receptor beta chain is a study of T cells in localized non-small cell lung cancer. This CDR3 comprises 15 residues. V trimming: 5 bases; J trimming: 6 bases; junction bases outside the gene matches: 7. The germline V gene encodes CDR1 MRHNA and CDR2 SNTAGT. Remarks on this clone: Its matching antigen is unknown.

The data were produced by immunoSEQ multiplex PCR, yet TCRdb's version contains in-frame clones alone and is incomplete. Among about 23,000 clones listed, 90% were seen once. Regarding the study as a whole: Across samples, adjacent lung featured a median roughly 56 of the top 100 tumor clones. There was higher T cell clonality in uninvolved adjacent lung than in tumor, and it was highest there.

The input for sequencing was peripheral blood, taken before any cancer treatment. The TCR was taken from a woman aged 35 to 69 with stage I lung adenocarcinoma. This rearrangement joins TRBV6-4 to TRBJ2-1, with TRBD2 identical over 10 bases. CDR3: CASSPSGSSPNEQFF. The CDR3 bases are TGTGCCAGCAGTCCTAGCGGGAGTTCGCCCAATGAGCAGTTCTTC.